These 30 T cell receptor beta chains originate from one sample sequenced in a study of monozygotic twins with inflammatory bowel disease. Using the 5' RACE reads, TCRdb records one entry per CDR3 protein without DNA. The listing contains over 90,000 distinct CDR3 sequences. Specimen: blood. The receptors here all came from a human donor with ulcerative colitis or Crohn's disease, or a healthy co-twin of an affected twin (not recorded which).

CDR3 protein: CASSLTRSPQQFF. The V and J genes are TRBV7-9 and TRBJ2-1; TCRdb's D call of TRBD2 is untestable without DNA. This CDR3 has 13 amino acids. Germline V gene data show CDR1 as SEHNR and CDR2 as FQNEAQ (reference sequence).

This chain uses TRBV15 with TRBJ2-5. Per the germline V gene, CDR1 is LNHNV and CDR2 is YYDKDF (reference sequence). CDR3 size: 13 residues. The CDR3: CATSREGLETQYF. Full variable domain (outside the CDR3, taken from reference TRBV15 and TRBJ2-5): DAMVIQNPRYQVTQFGKPVTLSCSQTLNHNVMYWYQQKSSQAPKLLFHYYDKDFNNEADTPDNFQSRRPNTSFCFLDIRSPGLGDTAMYLCATSREGLETQYFGPGTRLLVL.

The chain employs TRBV5-4 and TRBJ2-3. Germline CDR1 and CDR2: SGHNT and YYREEE (reference sequence). The CDR3 is 13 amino acids. The CDR3 loop is CASSPVSTDTQYF.

The chain uses TRBV4-3 and TRBJ2-1; TCRdb selects TRBD1, and the lack of DNA leaves this call unchecked. CDR3 length: 16 residues. CDR1 is LGHNA, CDR2 YSLEER, per germline. CDR3 residues: CASSQGPGEVYNEQFF.

V usage is TRBV12-3 or TRBV12-4 and J usage is TRBJ1-2. There are 14 residues in the CDR3. CDR3 region: CASSPTVTNYGYTF.

The chain has TRBV12-3 or TRBV12-4 and TRBJ2-1; TCRdb's D call, TRBD2, is unchecked because there is no DNA. CDR3 size: 15 residues. CDR3 protein: CASIRGGVAYNEQFF.

The rearrangement links TRBV6-5 to TRBJ2-1. Germline loops: CDR1 MNHEY, CDR2 SVGAGI. This CDR3 is built from 14 residues. CDR3 amino acids: CASSYELAVNEQFF.

The V and J genes are TRBV12-3 or TRBV12-4 and TRBJ2-3; as DNA is missing, the TRBD1 call by TCRdb cannot be tested. The CDR3 spans 14 residues. The CDR3 region is CASSFGTSTDTQYF.

The chain has TRBV15 and TRBJ1-6. The CDR3 contains 14 residues. The V gene's germline CDR1 is LNHNV and CDR2 YYDKDF (reference sequence). The CDR3 protein is CATSRDTYNSPLHF.

The chain recombines TRBV7-2 with TRBJ2-1; TCRdb lists TRBD2, though no DNA is available to test this call. In germline, CDR1 is SGHTA, CDR2 FQGNSA. The CDR3 length is 16 residues. The CDR3 spells CASSLLGGGAYNEQFF.

The chain employs TRBV7-2 and TRBJ2-3; the TCRdb D gene call, TRBD2, has no DNA to confirm it. This CDR3 spans 17 amino acids. Germline loops: CDR1 SGHTA, CDR2 FQGNSA. The CDR3 spells CASRRGLAGGRSDTQYF.

This sequence joins TRBV24-1 and TRBJ2-5; TCRdb outputs TRBD1, but without DNA this stays unchecked. The germline V gene encodes CDR1 KGHDR and CDR2 SFDVKD. The CDR3 totals 14 residues. CDR3 sequence reads: CATSDAGEGETQYF.

V usage is TRBV7-2 and J usage is TRBJ2-1; TCRdb's D call, TRBD2, is unchecked because there is no DNA. CDR1 is SGHTA and CDR2 is FQGNSA in the germline V gene. The CDR3 totals 12 residues. CDR3 protein: CASSLLAGEQFF.

V gene TRBV4-1 combines with J gene TRBJ2-3. CDR1 and CDR2 from the germline V gene are MGHRA and YSYEKL. The CDR3 runs to 12 residues. The CDR3 reads CASSHPVGAQYF.

The chain is built from TRBV7-9 and TRBJ2-7; with no DNA, the TCRdb D assignment of TRBD1 cannot be verified. Germline V lookup: CDR1 SEHNR, CDR2 FQNEAQ (reference sequence). This CDR3 has 15 residues. The CDR3 is CASSLGPERVGEQYF.

CDR3: CASSPLVVGETQYF. This chain joins TRBV7-9 and TRBJ2-5; TCRdb picks TRBD1, but there is no DNA to check that call. Germline CDR1 reads SEHNR; CDR2 reads FQNEAQ (reference sequence). The CDR3 consists of 14 residues.

This rearrangement joins TRBV20-1 to TRBJ1-6; with no DNA, the TCRdb D assignment of TRBD1 cannot be verified. The CDR3 runs to 17 residues. CDR1 is DFQATT, CDR2 SNEGSKA, per germline (reference sequence). The CDR3 is CSAPGAQGHSYNSPLHF.

The chain recombines TRBV20-1 with TRBJ2-7; as DNA is missing, the TRBD1 call by TCRdb cannot be tested. Germline V gene lookup returns CDR1 DFQATT and CDR2 SNEGSKA (reference sequence). The length of the CDR3 is 14 residues. The CDR3 reads CSALALPSSYEQYF.

The J gene is TRBJ2-1, the V gene TRBV11-2; the TCRdb D gene call, TRBD2, has no DNA to confirm it. CDR1 is SGHAT, CDR2 FQNNGV, per germline. The CDR3 loop spans 20 amino acids. The chain's CDR3 is CASSSYLGTSGGVLYNEQFF. Based on the CDR3 plus reference TRBV11-2 and TRBJ2-1, the full variable domain is EAGVAQSPRYKIIEKRQSVAFWCNPISGHATLYWYQQILGQGPKLLIQFQNNGVVDDSQLPKDRFSAERLKGVDSTLKIQPAKLEDSAVYLCASSSYLGTSGGVLYNEQFFGPGTRLTVL.

The chain joins TRBV7-3 to TRBJ2-3; TCRdb designates TRBD2, a call that cannot be tested without DNA. This CDR3 is 14 amino acids long. Per the germline V gene, CDR1 is SGHTA and CDR2 is FQGTGA. The CDR3 is CASSSGGTTDTQYF.

The chain employs TRBV6-5 and TRBJ2-5; TCRdb outputs TRBD1, but without DNA this stays unchecked. CDR1 and CDR2 (germline): MNHEY, SVGAGI. The CDR3 has 15 amino acids. Here the CDR3 reads CASSFGTVGQETQYF.

V usage is TRBV18 and J usage is TRBJ1-6. CDR3 length equals 14 residues. The germline V gene has CDR1 KGHSH and CDR2 LQKENI. The CDR3 region is CASSPGFGGSPLHF.

V is TRBV12-3 or TRBV12-4 and J is TRBJ1-2; no DNA is available, so the TRBD1 call from TCRdb remains unchecked. The CDR3 covers 15 residues. This CDR3 reads CASIPRTGQVYGYTF.

J is TRBJ2-7 and V is TRBV27; TCRdb indicates TRBD1, and absent DNA this call remains unverified. From germline, CDR1 is MNHEY and CDR2 SMNVEV (reference sequence). The CDR3 covers 14 residues. The CDR3 spells CASLRGGSSGEQYF.

This chain uses TRBV27 with TRBJ1-1. This CDR3 has 15 residues. Germline V CDR1 and CDR2: MNHEY, SMNVEV (reference sequence). The CDR3 loop is CASSPLGVGITEAFF.

The V call is TRBV20-1, the J call TRBJ2-1; TCRdb's D gene call, TRBD2, goes unchecked for lack of DNA. CDR3 length: 18 amino acids. Germline V gene lookup returns CDR1 DFQATT and CDR2 SNEGSKA (reference sequence). CDR3 loop: CSARDFKGLYDRGHEQFF.

This chain uses TRBV5-1 with TRBJ2-2. The CDR3 runs to 15 residues. The germline CDR1 and CDR2 sequences are SGHRS and YFSETQ. CDR3 amino acids: CASSLLAFNTGELFF.

The rearrangement joins TRBV18 to TRBJ1-3. The CDR3 covers 15 residues. Germline V gene sequence: CDR1 KGHSH, CDR2 LQKENI. CDR3 sequence: CASSPLSDSGNTIYF.

The V call is TRBV29-1, the J call TRBJ2-7; the TRBD2 assignment by TCRdb is unverifiable without DNA. Germline values: CDR1 SQVTM, CDR2 ANQGSEA. The CDR3 runs to 11 residues. The CDR3: CSFRGGFEQYF.

The chain couples TRBV20-1 to TRBJ2-3; TCRdb names TRBD1, which stays unverified in the absence of DNA. Germline-derived CDR1 and CDR2 are DFQATT and SNEGSKA (reference sequence). This CDR3 region has 15 residues. The CDR3 here is CSAGDSYLGADTQYF.